The present TCR beta chain was sequenced within a study of blood T cell repertoires in COVID-19. On the study more broadly: COVID-19 samples, acute and convalescent, were from the United States, Italy and Spain. T cells, B-cell-depleted T cells, or PBMCs supplied cDNA or gDNA.

Per the original data handling: How many nucleated cells were present was estimated from reference gene primer amplification. Here immunoSEQ multiplex PCR was the method, and the copy in TCRdb shows in-frame clones only, minus some. V and J calls and clone size come straight from that table; D and trimming were deduced from the DNA. This table holds some 190,000 clones, 81% found once. The sequencing input was peripheral blood. The origin of this receptor is a woman in her 40s with COVID-19, enrolled during active disease.

The CDR3 sequence is CASSAGAHNEQFF. Written as DNA, the CDR3 is TGTGCCAGCAGCGCGGGAGCCCACAATGAGCAGTTCTTC. The V and J genes are TRBV9 and TRBJ2-1, with D possibly being TRBD2 (6 bases). V was shortened by 3 bases and J by 5 bases, with 9 bases between the two germline ends. This CDR3 contains 13 residues. Germline-derived CDR1 and CDR2 are SGDLS and YYNGEE.